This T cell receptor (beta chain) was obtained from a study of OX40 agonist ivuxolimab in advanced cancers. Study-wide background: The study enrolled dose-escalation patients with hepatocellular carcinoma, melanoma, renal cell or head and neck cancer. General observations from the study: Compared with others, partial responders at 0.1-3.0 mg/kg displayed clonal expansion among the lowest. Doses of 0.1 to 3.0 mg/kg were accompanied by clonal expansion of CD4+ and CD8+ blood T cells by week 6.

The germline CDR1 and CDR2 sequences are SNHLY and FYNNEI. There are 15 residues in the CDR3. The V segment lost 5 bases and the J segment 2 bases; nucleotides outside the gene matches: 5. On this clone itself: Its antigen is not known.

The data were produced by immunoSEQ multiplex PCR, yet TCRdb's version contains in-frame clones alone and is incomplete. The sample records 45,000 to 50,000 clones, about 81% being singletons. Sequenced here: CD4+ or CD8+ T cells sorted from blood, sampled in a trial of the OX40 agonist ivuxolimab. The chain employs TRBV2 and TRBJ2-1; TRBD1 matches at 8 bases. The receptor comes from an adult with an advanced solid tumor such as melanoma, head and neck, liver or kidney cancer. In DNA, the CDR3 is TGTGCCAGCAGTCCGGACAGGGCCACCTACAATGAGCAGTTCTTC. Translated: CASSPDRATYNEQFF.